The T cell receptor (beta chain) described here comes from a study of blood T cells in healthy people across ages. A sample-barcoded 5' primer and a J-beta primer mix were used in a second PCR of roughly 7 to 11 cycles. TCRdb redid the calling of the 5' RACE reads with MiXCR, one entry per CDR3 protein. The table has some 930,000 distinct CDR3 sequences, almost 30% seen once. The V segment lost 4 bases and the J segment 5 bases; nucleotides outside the gene matches: 5. Germline V gene data show CDR1 as MNHEY and CDR2 as SVGAGI. This CDR3 spans 15 amino acids. This same sample was also part of a study on T cells of mothers and their children. As that study records: Every microgram of extracted RNA entered cDNA synthesis, approximately 1.5 ug per 15 ul. Mothers yielded over 8 million CDR3 reads, children approximately 2.8 million each. The data showed no persistent microchimeric T cell clones.

This clonotype originated in a woman between 40 and 50 years old in good health. The sample comprised blood. The gene calls are TRBV6-5 and TRBJ2-2; 9 nucleotides agree with TRBD1. The DNA of the CDR3 is TGTGCCAGCAGTTTCGGGGACAGGGTGACCGGGGAGCTGTTTTTT. Its protein is CASSFGDRVTGELFF.